These 11 T cell receptor beta chains originate from one sample sequenced in a study of blood T cell repertoires in COVID-19. Profiled with immunoSEQ multiplex PCR; TCRdb holds only in-frame clones, not every one. The table has a few hundred thousand clones, roughly 81% seen once; the top ten hold just over 6.5%. The source material was PBMCs or T cells enriched from blood (not recorded which). These receptors were obtained from a woman in her forties or fifties who had been exposed to COVID-19.

V gene TRBV11-2 combines with J gene TRBJ2-3; D is ambiguous. Trimming took 0 bases from V and 1 from J, leaving 8 bases between them. The germline gives CDR1 SGHAT, CDR2 FQNNGV. The CDR3 runs to 15 residues. CDR3 region: CASSLEGGGTDTQYF. The CDR3 DNA is TGTGCCAGCAGCTTAGAAGGCGGCGGCACAGATACGCAGTATTTT.

The chain recombines TRBV19 with TRBJ2-1; the D is unclear. Trimming cost V 11 bases and J 7 bases, with 27 bases left between them. The CDR3 length is 16 residues. Per the germline V gene, CDR1 is LNHDA and CDR2 is SQIVND (reference sequence). CDR3 region: CAVSAAIFPPRNEQFF. CDR3 DNA sequence: TGTGCCGTTTCGGCGGCAATCTTCCCCCCTAGGAATGAGCAGTTCTTC.

The chain carries TRBV2 and TRBJ1-1; the match to TRBD1 covers 9 bases. Per the germline V gene, CDR1 is SNHLY and CDR2 is FYNNEI. V lost 8 bases, J lost 10 bases, and 8 bases stayed unmatched. The CDR3 is 12 residues long. CDR3 protein: CASAQGALGAFF. CDR3 nucleotides: TGTGCCAGCGCACAGGGGGCCCTGGGAGCTTTCTTT.

This chain joins TRBV27 and TRBJ2-2; D not certain. The V gene's germline CDR1 is MNHEY and CDR2 SMNVEV (reference sequence). The V gene lost 3 bases and the J gene lost 1 base, with 6 bases spanning the gap. The CDR3 totals 14 residues. CDR3 nucleotide sequence: TGTGCCAGCAGTTTTATAGTGAACACCGGGGAGCTGTTTTTT. Protein: CASSFIVNTGELFF.

The chain recombines TRBV5-1 with TRBJ2-2; D might be TRBD2 (5 bases). Per germline, CDR1 SGHRS and CDR2 YFSETQ. The CDR3 is 15 residues long. V shed 4 bases and J shed 7 bases, with 17 bases lying between them. The CDR3 is CASSPTQEGIGELFF. The CDR3 region has the DNA TGCGCCAGCAGCCCGACCCAAGAGGGAATCGGGGAGCTGTTTTTT.

The V call is TRBV28, the J call TRBJ1-2; D unresolved. V lost 11 bases to trimming and J lost 0 bases, with 10 bases between them. This CDR3 contains 12 residues. The V gene's germline CDR1 is MDHEN and CDR2 SYDVKM. CDR3 DNA sequence: TGTGCCTCCCGGGAGGCTAACTATGGCTACACCTTC. Its translation is CASREANYGYTF.

The chain links TRBV5-6 to TRBJ1-2; TRBD1 agrees at 7 bases. CDR3 length: 13 residues. Germline V CDR1 and CDR2: SGHDT, YYEEEE. V gave up 4 bases and J gave up 3 bases; unmatched junction bases: 3. The DNA of the CDR3 is TGTGCCAGCAGCGGGGGGACAGACTATGGCTACACCTTC. Protein: CASSGGTDYGYTF.

J is TRBJ2-5 and V is TRBV18; D may be TRBD1 (6 bases). The CDR3 loop spans 14 amino acids. Germline values: CDR1 KGHSH, CDR2 LQKENI. V was pared by 5 bases and J by 5 bases, with 15 bases between. The CDR3 here is CASSSSGGLETQYF. The CDR3 DNA reads TGTGCCAGCTCATCCAGTGGGGGCTTGGAGACCCAGTACTTC.

V is TRBV6-4 and J is TRBJ2-3; TRBD2 matches at 11 bases. J lost 3 bases, V lost 5 bases, and 7 bases had no gene match. The CDR3 sequence is 16 residues long. Germline V gene sequence: CDR1 MRHNA, CDR2 SNTAGT. CDR3 nucleotide sequence: TGTGCCAGCAGTCCCAATAGCGGGGGGGCGACAGATACGCAGTATTTT. This codes for CASSPNSGGATDTQYF.

The chain employs TRBV7-2 and TRBJ1-1; D not certain. Deletions cut 0 bases from V and 5 bases from J, with 10 bases between. Germline CDR1 SGHTA, CDR2 FQGNSA. The CDR3 consists of 14 residues. The CDR3 sequence is CASSLARWETEAFF. In DNA form, the CDR3 reads TGTGCCAGCAGCTTAGCCAGATGGGAGACTGAAGCTTTCTTT.

This clone showed up many times. The chain recombines TRBV2 with TRBJ2-3; 9 positions agree with TRBD2. Unmatched junction bases numbered 6, after V lost 3 bases and J lost 2 bases. The CDR3 covers 16 residues. Per germline, CDR1 SNHLY and CDR2 FYNNEI. The CDR3 spells CASSESGTSFTDTQYF. CDR3 nucleotide sequence: TGTGCCAGCAGTGAGTCCGGGACTAGCTTCACAGATACGCAGTATTTT.